Each of the 14 T cell receptor beta chains below was sequenced from the same sample in a study of cytomegalovirus exposure and HLA in healthy donors. PCR involved 60 Vbeta and 13 Jbeta primers. Profiling relied on immunoSEQ multiplex PCR, and the TCRdb table lists in-frame clones only, not all of them. The top ten clones hold under 6% of a sample with around 140,000 clones, about 80% of them seen once. Sequencing used PBMCs. These receptors were collected from a man aged 40-50 years in good health and CMV-seronegative.

The chain uses TRBV7-9 and TRBJ2-3; 13 nucleotides line up with TRBD2. J was trimmed by 2 bases and V by 3 bases; bases with no gene match: 2. The CDR3 has 16 residues. The germline CDR1 and CDR2 sequences are SEHNR and FQNEAQ (reference sequence). The CDR3 nucleotides read TGTGCCAGCAGCTTCGGACTAGCGGGGGCCACAGATACGCAGTATTTT. It codes for CASSFGLAGATDTQYF.

The V call is TRBV27, the J call TRBJ1-5; 7 bases are a match to TRBD1. J was trimmed by 5 bases and V by 4 bases; bases with no gene match: 8. This CDR3 has 15 amino acids. Germline values: CDR1 MNHEY, CDR2 SMNVEV (reference sequence). In nucleotides, the CDR3 is TGTGCCAGCAGTTCGGGACAGCTGGACCATCAGCCCCAGCATTTT. Protein product: CASSSGQLDHQPQHF.

J is TRBJ2-7 and V is TRBV6-6; maybe TRBD2 (6 bases). The CDR3 consists of 15 residues. Germline CDR1 MNHNY, CDR2 SVGAGI (reference sequence). Between the trimmed V and J ends, which lost 4 bases and 3 bases, there was a span of 16 bases. For the CDR3, the DNA is TGTGCCAGCAGTTCCGGCGGGACTGCCTACTACGAGCAGTACTTC. Translated, it gives CASSSGGTAYYEQYF.

The rearrangement joins TRBV5-1 to TRBJ2-7; 8 nucleotides line up with TRBD1. Germline lookup yields CDR1 SGHRS and CDR2 YFSETQ. The V segment lost 1 base and the J segment 2 bases; nucleotides outside the gene matches: 5. The CDR3 is 15 amino acids. The CDR3 region is CASSLLQGGPYEQYF. CDR3 nucleotide sequence: TGCGCCAGCAGCTTGCTACAGGGGGGACCCTACGAGCAGTACTTC.

V usage is TRBV6-1 and J usage is TRBJ2-7, with D possibly matching TRBD1 (5 bases). V was clipped by 5 bases and J by 5 bases, with 16 bases between them. CDR3 length: 14 amino acids. The germline gives CDR1 MNHNS, CDR2 SASEGT. The DNA of the CDR3 is TGTGCCAGCAGTCCCCCCAGGGTGCCCCACGAGCAGTACTTC. It encodes CASSPPRVPHEQYF.

The rearrangement uses TRBV7-6 and TRBJ2-2, with 10 bases lining up with TRBD2. Looked up from germline, CDR1 is SGHVS and CDR2 is FNYEAQ. Losses at the gene ends were 5 bases for V and 4 bases for J; bases not matched to a gene: 7. This CDR3 region has 16 residues. The CDR3 nucleotides are TGTGCCAGCAGCCTTCCTACTAGCGGGGTCACCGGGGAGCTGTTTTTT. Encoded protein: CASSLPTSGVTGELFF.

The chain recombines TRBV6-5 with TRBJ1-1, with 7 bases identical to TRBD1. This CDR3 is built from 12 residues. V trimming: 2 bases; J trimming: 11 bases; junction bases outside the gene matches: 5. The germline CDR1 and CDR2 sequences are MNHEY and SVGAGI. Here the CDR3 reads CASSYPTGRAFF. The CDR3 coding sequence is TGTGCCAGCAGTTACCCGACAGGGCGCGCTTTCTTT.

The chain links TRBV2 to TRBJ1-1; 9 nucleotides agree with TRBD1. This CDR3 comprises 14 residues. After removal of 6 bases from V and 0 bases from J, the junction contained 2 bases not matched to a gene. Germline V CDR1 and CDR2: SNHLY, FYNNEI. DNA for the CDR3: TGTGCCAGCAGGTACAGGGGGCTGAACACTGAAGCTTTCTTT. Its protein product is CASRYRGLNTEAFF. The variable domain in full, with the rest retrieved from reference TRBV2 and TRBJ1-1, is EPEVTQTPSHQVTQMGQEVILRCVPISNHLYFYWYRQILGQKVEFLVSFYNNEISEKSEIFDDQFSVERPDGSNFTLKIRSTKLEDSAMYFCASRYRGLNTEAFFGQGTRLTVV.

This chain links TRBV7-8 with TRBJ2-3, with D uncertain. The CDR3 spans 14 residues. With 1 base removed from V and 3 bases from J, the gap between germline ends came to 8 bases. Germline V lookup: CDR1 SGHVS, CDR2 FQNEAQ. The CDR3 loop reads CASSLEVGTDTQYF. CDR3 DNA sequence: TGTGCCAGCAGCTTAGAGGTCGGGACAGATACGCAGTATTTT.

CDR3 DNA: TGTGCCAGCTCACCAGTTTCCCTCTCTGGAAACACCATATATTTT. It translates to CASSPVSLSGNTIYF. The chain recombines TRBV18 with TRBJ1-3; D is ambiguous. Trimming cost V 2 bases and J 0 bases, with 8 bases left between them. CDR3 length: 15 residues. The germline gives CDR1 KGHSH, CDR2 LQKENI.

This clone was counted once. This rearrangement joins TRBV7-9 to TRBJ2-5; possibly TRBD1 for D (6 bases). Trimming stripped 1 base from V and 5 bases from J, with 14 bases between. From germline, CDR1 is SEHNR and CDR2 FQNEAQ (reference sequence). There are 15 residues in the CDR3. This chain's CDR3 is CASSLGGLFSETQYF. The CDR3 DNA reads TGTGCCAGCAGCTTAGGGGGGCTGTTCTCCGAGACCCAGTACTTC.

This clone has just a few counts. This chain connects TRBV29-1 to TRBJ2-7; 12 nucleotides match TRBD1. In germline, CDR1 is SQVTM, CDR2 ANQGSEA. The CDR3 contains 15 residues. The junction had 11 bases not matched to a gene; V was cut back by 4 bases and J by 7 bases. CDR3 nucleotide sequence: TGCAGCGTTGCTTACGGGACAGGGGGCGCGAATGAGCAGTACTTC. Amino acid sequence: CSVAYGTGGANEQYF.

CDR3 residues: CASSRQGGNEQFF. CDR3 coding DNA: TGTGCCAGCAGCCGACAGGGGGGCAATGAGCAGTTCTTC. V usage is TRBV13 and J usage is TRBJ2-1, with 9 bases lining up with TRBD1. The CDR3 covers 13 residues. CDR1 PRHDT and CDR2 FYEKMQ come from the germline V gene (reference sequence). V lost 5 bases, J lost 6 bases, and 2 bases stayed unmatched. The variable domain in full, with the rest retrieved from reference TRBV13 and TRBJ2-1, is AAGVIQSPRHLIKEKRETATLKCYPIPRHDTVYWYQQGPGQDPQFLISFYEKMQSDKGSIPDRFSAQQFSDYHSELNMSSLELGDSALYFCASSRQGGNEQFFGPGTRLTVL.

The chain employs TRBV7-2 and TRBJ2-5; D remains unclear. Looked up from germline, CDR1 is SGHTA and CDR2 is FQGNSA. CDR3 length: 12 amino acids. Trimming cost V 2 bases and J 4 bases, with 5 bases left between them. The CDR3 DNA follows: TGTGCCAGCAGCTTACACAGAGAGACCCAGTACTTC. It is translated as CASSLHRETQYF. Full variable domain (remainder filled in from reference TRBV7-2 and TRBJ2-5): GAGVSQSPSNKVTEKGKDVELRCDPISGHTALYWYRQSLGQGLEFLIYFQGNSAPDKSGLPSDRFSAERTGGSVSTLTIQRTQQEDSAVYLCASSLHRETQYFGPGTRLLVL.